This entry lists 14 T cell receptor beta chains sequenced from one sample in a study of blood T cell repertoires in COVID-19. Sequencing was performed with immunoSEQ multiplex PCR; in TCRdb, only in-frame clones are kept and a portion is missing. The data hold about 200,000 clones, with 65% to 85% observed a single time. The source material was peripheral blood. These receptors originate from a woman aged 50 to 60 with acute or convalescent COVID-19.

In the case of this clone: One end of the junction is discordant with germline, which a read error may explain. This rearrangement joins TRBV7-7 to TRBJ2-5, with 7 bases that match TRBD2. The CDR3 is made up of 14 amino acids. The germline CDR1 and CDR2 sequences are SSHAT and FNYEAQ (reference sequence). The CDR3 sequence: CASSSGTNQETQYF. The CDR3 DNA reads TGTGCTAGCAGCAGCGGGACGAACCAAGAGACCCAGTACTTC.

This clone was seen a single time. The J gene is TRBJ2-3, the V gene TRBV12-3 or TRBV12-4; D ambiguous. V lost 7 bases and J 2 bases, leaving 7 bases between the germline ends. The CDR3 contains 12 residues. As DNA, the CDR3 is TGTGCCAGCACCCCTTTCACAGATACGCAGTATTTT. Protein product: CASTPFTDTQYF.

This clone was detected a few times. The rearrangement joins TRBV28 to TRBJ1-4; weak D call: TRBD1 (5 bases). Trimming took off 5 bases at V and 8 bases at J, with 18 bases between the two ends. The CDR3 covers 15 residues. CDR1 is MDHEN and CDR2 is SYDVKM in the germline V gene. The DNA for the CDR3 is TGTGCCAGCAGTCTCGCCGGGACGGCGGGGGAAAAACTGTTTTTT. Translated, it gives CASSLAGTAGEKLFF.

This clone has more than one count but fewer than ten. The rearrangement joins TRBV7-2 to TRBJ1-5, with no clear D. The CDR3 has 13 amino acids. The V end lost 3 bases, the J end lost 8 bases, and 11 bases lay between the germline ends. Per germline, CDR1 SGHTA and CDR2 FQGNSA. The DNA of the CDR3 is TGTGCCAGCAGCTTGGTGTCGGGGAAGCCCCAGCATTTT. This encodes CASSLVSGKPQHF.

The chain employs TRBV28 and TRBJ1-5, with D tentatively TRBD1 (6 bases). Germline V gives CDR1 MDHEN, CDR2 SYDVKM. This CDR3 is 16 amino acids long. With 6 bases removed from V and 1 base from J, the gap between germline ends came to 16 bases. The CDR3 region has the DNA TGTGCCAGCAGCCTGGGGGGGGCAGGGAGCAATCAGCCCCAGCATTTT. Encoded protein: CASSLGGAGSNQPQHF.

CDR3 DNA sequence: TGTGCCAGCAGCTTAGCGGATAGGGGTAACAATGAGCAGTTCTTC. Amino acid sequence: CASSLADRGNNEQFF. The chain is built from TRBV7-9 and TRBJ2-1; the D gene is possibly TRBD1 (5 bases). Trimming stripped 0 bases from V and 5 bases from J, with 11 bases between. In germline, CDR1 is SEHNR, CDR2 FQNEAQ (reference sequence). The CDR3 runs to 15 residues.

The genes are TRBV19 and TRBJ2-6, with D maybe TRBD2 (6 bases). This CDR3 has 16 amino acids. Trimming took 7 bases from V and 0 from J, leaving 13 bases between them. The germline V gene encodes CDR1 LNHDA and CDR2 SQIVND (reference sequence). In nucleotides, the CDR3 is TGTGCCAGTACCCCGGGACTTCCCTCTGGGGCCAACGTCCTGACTTTC. Translating gives CASTPGLPSGANVLTF.

The V and J genes are TRBV15 and TRBJ2-3, with D possibly matching TRBD2 (5 bases). CDR1 and CDR2 (germline): LNHNV, YYDKDF (reference sequence). V shed 1 base and J shed 5 bases, with 16 bases lying between them. This CDR3 has 16 residues. For the CDR3, the DNA is TGTGCCACCAGCAGAGGGGAGTTCCCCGGTCTAGATACGCAGTATTTT. Protein sequence: CATSRGEFPGLDTQYF.

The chain employs TRBV12-5 and TRBJ2-3; 10 bases fit TRBD2. Per germline, CDR1 LGHNT and CDR2 FRNRAP. The V and J ends lost 6 bases and 5 bases, in that order; junction bases with no gene match: 8. The CDR3 has 15 amino acids. The chain's CDR3 is CASGSGLADRDTQYF. For the CDR3, the DNA is TGTGCTAGTGGATCCGGACTAGCGGACAGAGATACGCAGTATTTT. The full variable domain, completed using reference TRBV12-5 and TRBJ2-3, is DARVTQTPRHKVTEMGQEVTMRCQPILGHNTVFWYRQTMMQGLELLAYFRNRAPLDDSGMPKDRFSAEMPDATLATLKIQPSEPRDSAVYFCASGSGLADRDTQYFGPGTRLTVL.

The rearrangement joins TRBV18 to TRBJ2-3, with 12 bases matching TRBD2. The CDR3 is 17 residues long. V shed 0 bases, J shed 4 bases, and the junction held 5 bases outside the gene matches. Germline-derived CDR1 and CDR2 are KGHSH and LQKENI. CDR3 residues: CASSPPPGLAGPDTQYF. CDR3 DNA: TGTGCCAGCTCACCACCACCAGGACTAGCGGGACCAGATACGCAGTATTTT.

In regard to this clone: The junction differs from germline at one of its ends, possibly a read error. The CDR3 sequence is CASSSGTGGGGDF. The CDR3 coding sequence is TGTGCCAGCAGCTCGGGGACAGGGGGCGGGGGCGACTTC. This rearrangement joins TRBV5-6 to TRBJ2-5; 12 nucleotides agree with TRBD1. CDR1 is SGHDT and CDR2 is YYEEEE in the germline V gene. This CDR3 has 13 amino acids.

The chain links TRBV20-1 to TRBJ2-2; 10 positions agree with TRBD1. The length of the CDR3 is 16 residues. Germline CDR1 DFQATT, CDR2 SNEGSKA (reference sequence). The ends lost 3 bases at V and 2 bases at J; junction bases unmatched: 6. CDR3 DNA: TGCAGTGCTAGTCTAAGACAGGGGGCTAACACCGGGGAGCTGTTTTTT. Translation: CSASLRQGANTGELFF.

The chain recombines TRBV5-1 with TRBJ2-5, with TRBD2 identical over 15 bases. The V gene's germline CDR1 is SGHRS and CDR2 YFSETQ. The CDR3 length is 16 residues. J lost 4 bases, V lost 3 bases, and 4 bases had no gene match. The CDR3 coding sequence is TGCGCCAGCAGCTGGGCGGGACTAGCGGGAGGAGAGACCCAGTACTTC. This encodes CASSWAGLAGGETQYF.

The chain links TRBV5-1 to TRBJ2-1, with TRBD2 identical over 8 bases. CDR3 length: 15 amino acids. With 1 base clipped from V and 7 bases from J, the junction kept 7 bases outside the gene matches. Germline V lookup: CDR1 SGHRS, CDR2 YFSETQ. The CDR3 DNA reads as TGCGCCAGCAGCTTGTCCACTAGCGGAAGAAATGAGCAGTTCTTC. It is translated as CASSLSTSGRNEQFF.